The 27 T cell receptor beta chains below all came from one sample that was sequenced in a study of radiotherapy plus CTLA-4 blockade in lung cancer. Clones were read by immunoSEQ multiplex PCR, and TCRdb kept only the in-frame ones, dropping some. The sample includes around 59,000 clones, under 75% of them seen just once. The input for sequencing was peripheral blood, taken from a patient treated with radiotherapy plus ipilimumab. The receptors originated from a human donor with non-small cell lung cancer whose response to radiotherapy plus ipilimumab could not be evaluated.

The CDR3 nucleotides are TGTGCCAGCTCGCGGGCTTTGAGGTACCCCTACGAGCAGTACTTC. Protein product: CASSRALRYPYEQYF. The gene calls are TRBV18 and TRBJ2-7; tentatively, D is TRBD2 (5 bases). From germline, CDR1 is KGHSH and CDR2 LQKENI. The V gene lost 6 bases and the J gene lost 2 bases, with 17 bases spanning the gap. There are 15 residues in the CDR3.

The genes are TRBV27 and TRBJ2-3; TRBD2 aligns across 14 bases. Germline V gene sequence: CDR1 MNHEY, CDR2 SMNVEV (reference sequence). V shed 5 bases and J 10 bases; nucleotides not matched to a gene: 5. The CDR3 sequence is 14 residues long. The CDR3 sequence: CASSPGLAGVAQYF. As DNA, the CDR3 is TGTGCCAGCAGTCCGGGACTAGCGGGAGTTGCGCAGTATTTT.

This clone came up once. The V gene is TRBV2, the J gene TRBJ2-3; 7 nucleotides line up with TRBD1. The ends lost 7 bases at V and 0 bases at J; junction bases unmatched: 7. Germline V lookup: CDR1 SNHLY, CDR2 FYNNEI. The CDR3 is made up of 15 amino acids. The CDR3 reads CASKGTVSSTDTQYF. CDR3 nucleotide sequence: TGTGCCAGCAAAGGGACAGTGTCTAGCACAGATACGCAGTATTTT.

This chain uses TRBV5-1 with TRBJ1-5; D perhaps matches TRBD1 (5 bases). Germline loops: CDR1 SGHRS, CDR2 YFSETQ. V lost 2 bases to trimming and J lost 5 bases, with 14 bases between them. The length of the CDR3 is 15 residues. The CDR3 sequence: CASSLNGGVDQPQHF. The CDR3 region has the DNA TGCGCCAGCAGCTTAAACGGAGGGGTAGATCAGCCCCAGCATTTT. Using reference TRBV5-1 and TRBJ1-5 for the parts outside the CDR3, the full variable domain is KAGVTQTPRYLIKTRGQQVTLSCSPISGHRSVSWYQQTPGQGLQFLFEYFSETQRNKGNFPGRFSGRQFSNSRSEMNVSTLELGDSALYLCASSLNGGVDQPQHFGDGTRLSIL.

The chain has TRBV4-1 and TRBJ1-5; TRBD1 aligns across 9 bases. The V gene end was trimmed by 3 bases and the J gene end by 6 bases; junction bases not matched to a gene: 6. Germline assignment: CDR1 MGHRA and CDR2 YSYEKL. This CDR3 is built from 15 residues. In nucleotides, the CDR3 is TGCGCCAGCAGCCAGGAAGACAGGGGGAGTCAGCCCCAGCATTTT. Translating gives CASSQEDRGSQPQHF.

This chain uses TRBV7-6 with TRBJ1-4; maybe TRBD1 (5 bases). Germline-derived CDR1 and CDR2 are SGHVS and FNYEAQ. V was trimmed by 5 bases and J by 2 bases, leaving 9 bases between them. The CDR3 has 14 amino acids. The CDR3: CASSPGGTNEKLFF. CDR3 DNA sequence: TGTGCCAGCAGCCCCGGGGGGACTAATGAAAAACTGTTTTTT.

The DNA for the CDR3 is TGCGCCAGCAGCCGGGGCCAAGAGACCCAGTACTTC. It yields the protein CASSRGQETQYF. This sequence joins TRBV5-1 and TRBJ2-5; the D gene is possibly TRBD2 (5 bases). The V and J ends lost 4 bases and 1 base respectively, with 5 bases between them. There are 12 residues in the CDR3. Per germline, CDR1 SGHRS and CDR2 YFSETQ.

This rearrangement joins TRBV6-5 to TRBJ2-3, with 9 bases aligning to TRBD1. CDR3 size: 15 residues. In germline, CDR1 is MNHEY, CDR2 SVGAGI. Trimming took 6 bases from V and 1 from J; bases not matched to a gene: 5. The DNA for the CDR3 is TGTGCCAGCAGGCTACAGGGGGCAGGCACAGATACGCAGTATTTT. This sequence encodes CASRLQGAGTDTQYF.

V is TRBV7-2 and J is TRBJ1-2, with 7 bases fitting TRBD1. The V gene end was trimmed by 0 bases and the J gene end by 3 bases; junction bases not matched to a gene: 4. The CDR3 contains 15 residues. CDR1 and CDR2 from the germline V gene are SGHTA and FQGNSA. The CDR3 here is CASSLAGTAYYGYTF. The CDR3 nucleotides read TGTGCCAGCAGCTTAGCCGGGACAGCCTACTATGGCTACACCTTC.

This chain links TRBV7-2 with TRBJ2-7; TRBD2 matches at 12 bases. The CDR3 has 15 residues. Germline V gene sequence: CDR1 SGHTA, CDR2 FQGNSA. J was trimmed by 4 bases and V by 5 bases; bases with no gene match: 6. Written as DNA, the CDR3 is TGTGCCAGCAGCCTCCGACTAGCGGGGGATTACGAGCAGTACTTC. It is translated as CASSLRLAGDYEQYF. Full variable domain (rest looked up from reference TRBV7-2 and TRBJ2-7): GAGVSQSPSNKVTEKGKDVELRCDPISGHTALYWYRQSLGQGLEFLIYFQGNSAPDKSGLPSDRFSAERTGGSVSTLTIQRTQQEDSAVYLCASSLRLAGDYEQYFGPGTRLTVT.

V gene TRBV7-2 combines with J gene TRBJ2-3; 10 positions match TRBD2. The J segment lost 3 bases and the V segment lost 5 bases, leaving 11 bases of the junction unmatched. CDR1 and CDR2 from the germline V gene are SGHTA and FQGNSA. The CDR3 has 17 amino acids. Here the CDR3 reads CASSPPRSGGGTDTQYF. CDR3 in DNA: TGTGCCAGCAGCCCTCCCAGGAGCGGGGGGGGAACAGATACGCAGTATTTT.

The DNA of the CDR3 is TGTGCCAGCAGCCCCGGGCAAGAGGGACAGCCCCAGCATTTT. It translates to CASSPGQEGQPQHF. The chain links TRBV5-5 to TRBJ1-5, with D uncertain. CDR3 length: 14 amino acids. The V gene lost 4 bases and the J gene lost 7 bases, with 15 bases spanning the gap. CDR1 SGHKS and CDR2 YYEKEE come from the germline V gene (reference sequence).

A few counts support this clone. V is TRBV19 and J is TRBJ2-1, with 8 nucleotides matching TRBD2. In germline, CDR1 is LNHDA, CDR2 SQIVND (reference sequence). The CDR3 totals 13 residues. V gave up 7 bases and J gave up 8 bases; unmatched junction bases: 7. CDR3 loop: CASTGGARDEQFF. The CDR3 nucleotides are TGTGCCAGTACCGGGGGGGCCAGGGATGAGCAGTTCTTC.

The rearrangement joins TRBV7-9 to TRBJ2-5, with 9 nucleotides matching TRBD2. CDR3 length: 15 residues. Germline V gene sequence: CDR1 SEHNR, CDR2 FQNEAQ (reference sequence). V was clipped by 0 bases and J by 5 bases; unmatched bases: 4. The CDR3 spells CASSLAASGIETQYF. CDR3 coding DNA: TGTGCCAGCAGCTTAGCGGCTAGCGGGATTGAGACCCAGTACTTC. The whole variable domain, filled in from reference TRBV7-9 and TRBJ2-5, reads DTGVSQNPRHKITKRGQNVTFRCDPISEHNRLYWYRQTLGQGPEFLTYFQNEAQLEKSRLLSDRFSAERPKGSFSTLEIQRTEQGDSAMYLCASSLAASGIETQYFGPGTRLLVL.

This chain links TRBV5-5 with TRBJ1-1, with 9 bases identical to TRBD1. CDR3 size: 18 residues. J was trimmed by 2 bases and V by 1 base; bases with no gene match: 12. The germline V gene encodes CDR1 SGHKS and CDR2 YYEKEE (reference sequence). CDR3 loop: CASSLRLPGQGGNTEAFF. The CDR3 nucleotides are TGTGCCAGCAGCTTGCGTCTGCCGGGACAGGGAGGTAACACTGAAGCTTTCTTT.

This rearrangement joins TRBV28 to TRBJ2-7; 7 bases are shared with TRBD2. The J segment lost 3 bases and the V segment lost 5 bases, leaving 10 bases of the junction unmatched. The CDR3 extends over 15 amino acids. CDR1 MDHEN and CDR2 SYDVKM come from the germline V gene. CDR3: CASSRPGLSFYEQYF. CDR3 nucleotide sequence: TGTGCCAGCAGTCGACCGGGACTATCGTTCTACGAGCAGTACTTC.

The chain carries TRBV5-1 and TRBJ2-7; 9 nucleotides agree with TRBD1. The V and J ends lost 5 bases and 2 bases, in that order; junction bases with no gene match: 8. There are 15 residues in the CDR3. Germline V gene sequence: CDR1 SGHRS, CDR2 YFSETQ. The CDR3 DNA sequence: TGCGCCAGCAGAAAACAGGGGGCGAGCACCTACGAGCAGTACTTC. It yields the protein CASRKQGASTYEQYF.

V gene TRBV9 combines with J gene TRBJ2-7, with a tentative D call TRBD1 (5 bases). The CDR3 spans 14 residues. V was pared by 5 bases and J by 0 bases, with 12 bases between. CDR1 is SGDLS, CDR2 YYNGEE, per germline. CDR3: CASSSLTDSYEQYF. CDR3 nucleotides: TGTGCCAGCAGTTCCCTGACAGACTCCTACGAGCAGTACTTC.

V usage is TRBV5-4 and J usage is TRBJ1-2; 9 nucleotides agree with TRBD1. Germline CDR1 and CDR2: SGHNT and YYREEE (reference sequence). Trimming took 0 bases from V and 7 from J; bases not matched to a gene: 4. The CDR3 extends over 14 amino acids. CDR3 amino acids: CASSLGQGDFGYTF. In nucleotides, the CDR3 is TGTGCCAGCAGCTTGGGACAGGGGGACTTTGGCTACACCTTC.

The rearrangement joins TRBV5-4 to TRBJ1-1, with unresolved D. CDR3 length: 13 amino acids. Germline values: CDR1 SGHNT, CDR2 YYREEE (reference sequence). The V and J ends lost 2 bases and 1 base respectively, with 6 bases between them. The CDR3, as DNA: TGTGCCAGCAGCTTTGGCAGGAACACTGAAGCTTTCTTT. It codes for CASSFGRNTEAFF.

The chain recombines TRBV30 with TRBJ2-7; 9 nucleotides match TRBD1. From germline, CDR1 is GTSNPN and CDR2 SVGIG (reference sequence). The CDR3 spans 16 residues. The J segment lost 2 bases and the V segment lost 2 bases, leaving 10 bases of the junction unmatched. The CDR3 loop reads CAWSRGTGTGTYEQYF. For the CDR3, the DNA is TGTGCCTGGAGTAGGGGGACCGGGACAGGGACCTACGAGCAGTACTTC.

The chain has TRBV5-1 and TRBJ2-5; 13 bases fit TRBD2. Germline V lookup: CDR1 SGHRS, CDR2 YFSETQ. The CDR3 has 19 amino acids. With 2 bases clipped from V and 0 bases from J, the junction kept 10 bases outside the gene matches. The CDR3 region is CASSLLGLAGAQYQETQYF. CDR3 DNA sequence: TGCGCCAGCAGCTTACTAGGACTAGCGGGGGCCCAGTACCAAGAGACCCAGTACTTC.

The rearrangement uses TRBV6-4 and TRBJ2-2; TRBD2 aligns across 7 bases. The trim removed 6 bases at V and 5 bases at J, leaving 3 bases unmatched. This CDR3 has 13 residues. Per the germline V gene, CDR1 is MRHNA and CDR2 is SNTAGT. CDR3 protein: CASRLGGTGELFF. The CDR3 nucleotides read TGTGCCAGCAGACTGGGGGGGACCGGGGAGCTGTTTTTT.

For this clone: One base away lies a much larger clone, so this may be a sequencing read error. This rearrangement joins TRBV5-4 to TRBJ1-1; TRBD1 matches at 11 bases. Trimming at V came to 5 bases and at J to 1 base, leaving 7 bases not matched to a gene. The germline gives CDR1 SGHNT, CDR2 YYREEE (reference sequence). CDR3 length equals 16 residues. CDR3 loop: CASRQYGTGGNTEAFF. The CDR3 nucleotides are TGTGCCAGCAGACAGTACGGGACAGGGGGGAACACTGAAGCTTTCTTT.

The chain carries TRBV30 and TRBJ2-4; D may be TRBD2 (5 bases). V dropped 1 base and J dropped 0 bases, with 16 bases sitting between them. Looked up from germline, CDR1 is GTSNPN and CDR2 is SVGIG (reference sequence). This CDR3 spans 17 amino acids. The CDR3 DNA reads TGTGCCTGGAGTGACCCCGAGGGAGCCCTAGCCAAAAACATTCAGTACTTC. This gives the protein CAWSDPEGALAKNIQYF. The whole variable domain, remainder taken from reference TRBV30 and TRBJ2-4, is SQTIHQWPATLVQPVGSPLSLECTVEGTSNPNLYWYRQAAGRGLQLLFYSVGIGQISSEVPQNLSASRPQDRQFILSSKKLLLSDSGFYLCAWSDPEGALAKNIQYFGAGTRLSVL.

The gene calls are TRBV2 and TRBJ2-5; the D is unclear. Deletions cut 5 bases from V and 2 bases from J, with 3 bases between. Germline V lookup: CDR1 SNHLY, CDR2 FYNNEI. The CDR3 contains 11 residues. CDR3 sequence reads: CASSPQETQYF. DNA for the CDR3: TGTGCCAGCAGTCCACAAGAGACCCAGTACTTC.

CDR3 sequence reads: CSVQGRVTGELFF. The CDR3, as DNA: TGCAGCGTTCAGGGGCGGGTCACCGGGGAGCTGTTTTTT. The gene calls are TRBV29-1 and TRBJ2-2; possible D gene TRBD1, 6 bases. The germline V gene encodes CDR1 SQVTM and CDR2 ANQGSEA. Trimming took off 5 bases at V and 4 bases at J, with 11 bases between the two ends. This CDR3 has 13 amino acids.